A selection of T cell receptor beta chains follows, all from one sample in a study of OX40 agonist ivuxolimab in advanced cancers. Clones were read by immunoSEQ multiplex PCR, and TCRdb kept only the in-frame ones, dropping some. Of over 80,000 clones in the sample, roughly 90% were seen once. The sequencing used CD4+ or CD8+ T cells sorted from blood, collected in a trial of the OX40 agonist ivuxolimab. The receptors were gathered from an adult with an advanced solid tumor such as melanoma, head and neck, liver or kidney cancer. Each CDR3 is given with its conserved first and last residue. The D gene is left open where the match is weak. Clone size is shown for a subset of rows, as once, few, many or a class of expanded clone.

clone_size: .; d_call: .; j_call: TRBJ1-5; v_call: TRBV6-6; cdr3_nt: TGTGCCAGCAGTTACGACAGGTCGGCCAATCAGCCCCAGCATTTT; cdr3_aa: CASSYDRSANQPQHF
clone_size: .; d_call: TRBD1; j_call: TRBJ2-7; v_call: TRBV19; cdr3_nt: TGTGCCAGTCGGGACAGGGACGAGCAGTACTTC; cdr3_aa: CASRDRDEQYF
clone_size: .; d_call: TRBD2; j_call: TRBJ2-5; v_call: TRBV5-4; cdr3_nt: TGTGCCAGCAGCTCCGGACTAGCCCAAGAGACCCAGTACTTC; cdr3_aa: CASSSGLAQETQYF
clone_size: .; d_call: .; j_call: TRBJ2-1; v_call: TRBV4-2; cdr3_nt: TGTGCCAGCAGCCCCTACACGGGCAATGAGCAGTTCTTC; cdr3_aa: CASSPYTGNEQFF
clone_size: .; d_call: .; j_call: TRBJ1-5; v_call: TRBV19; cdr3_nt: TGTGCCAGTACGGGCAGCATCTTCGGGAAGCAGCCCCAGCATTTT; cdr3_aa: CASTGSIFGKQPQHF
clone_size: .; d_call: .; j_call: TRBJ1-2; v_call: TRBV27; cdr3_nt: TGTGCCAGCAGTTTAAATCGTCTCGGCTATGGCTACACCTTC; cdr3_aa: CASSLNRLGYGYTF
clone_size: .; d_call: .; j_call: TRBJ1-2; v_call: TRBV18; cdr3_nt: TGTGCCAGCTCACCCCCGGGGGCCTCTAACTATGGCTACACCTTC; cdr3_aa: CASSPPGASNYGYTF
clone_size: .; d_call: TRBD1; j_call: TRBJ2-5; v_call: TRBV30; cdr3_nt: TGTGCCTGGACCACTGGACAGGGGGCTGGGGAGACCCAGTACTTC; cdr3_aa: CAWTTGQGAGETQYF
clone_size: .; d_call: TRBD2; j_call: TRBJ2-3; v_call: TRBV7-9; cdr3_nt: TGTGCCAGCAGCTCTAGCGGGAGGCCTTCGGGGAATACGCAGTATTTT; cdr3_aa: CASSSSGRPSGNTQYF
clone_size: .; d_call: .; j_call: TRBJ1-1; v_call: TRBV5-1; cdr3_nt: TGCGCCAGCAGCCCACGGACAGCACTGAACACTGAAGCTTTCTTT; cdr3_aa: CASSPRTALNTEAFF
clone_size: .; d_call: .; j_call: TRBJ1-5; v_call: TRBV6-1; cdr3_nt: TGTGCCAGCAGGCCTGGAAACAATCAGCCCCAGCATTTT; cdr3_aa: CASRPGNNQPQHF
clone_size: few; d_call: .; j_call: TRBJ1-1; v_call: TRBV2; cdr3_nt: TGTGCCAGCAGGAGGCAGGTAAACGAAGCTTTCTTT; cdr3_aa: CASRRQVNEAFF
clone_size: .; d_call: TRBD2; j_call: TRBJ2-7; v_call: TRBV5-8; cdr3_nt: TGTGCCAGCAGCTTCTCTAGCGGGGGCTACTACGAGCAGTACTTC; cdr3_aa: CASSFSSGGYYEQYF
clone_size: .; d_call: .; j_call: TRBJ1-3; v_call: TRBV30; cdr3_nt: TGTGCCTGGAGTTTCTCAGGAAACACCATATATTTT; cdr3_aa: CAWSFSGNTIYF
clone_size: .; d_call: .; j_call: TRBJ1-6; v_call: TRBV6-5; cdr3_nt: TGTGCCAGCAGGAGGCAGCACCGTAATTCACCCCTCCACTTT; cdr3_aa: CASRRQHRNSPLHF
clone_size: .; d_call: TRBD1; j_call: TRBJ2-5; v_call: TRBV6-6; cdr3_nt: TGTGCCAGCAGACCAGGACAGGGGCGGAAGACCCAGTACTTC; cdr3_aa: CASRPGQGRKTQYF
clone_size: few; d_call: .; j_call: TRBJ1-2; v_call: TRBV6-4; cdr3_nt: TGTGCCAGAAACTCGGTCGGGGGGGGCTACACCTTC; cdr3_aa: CARNSVGGGYTF
clone_size: .; d_call: TRBD2; j_call: TRBJ2-3; v_call: TRBV4-2; cdr3_nt: TGTGCCAGCAGCCAAGATGGTAGACTAGCGGGGGACACTAGCACAGATACGCAGTATTTT; cdr3_aa: CASSQDGRLAGDTSTDTQYF
clone_size: once; d_call: .; j_call: TRBJ2-7; v_call: TRBV9; cdr3_nt: TGTGCCAGCAGCCCCCGACAGAGCTCCTACGAGCAGTACTTC; cdr3_aa: CASSPRQSSYEQYF
clone_size: .; d_call: .; j_call: TRBJ1-3; v_call: TRBV11-2; cdr3_nt: TGTGCCAGCAGCTTTCAGAGCTCTGGAAACACCATATATTTT; cdr3_aa: CASSFQSSGNTIYF
clone_size: few; d_call: TRBD2; j_call: TRBJ2-1; v_call: TRBV7-6; cdr3_nt: TGTGCCAGCAGCTCCCCTGCGGGGGGGCTCCCTATCGGCAATGAGCAGTTCTTC; cdr3_aa: CASSSPAGGLPIGNEQFF
clone_size: .; d_call: TRBD1; j_call: TRBJ1-1; v_call: TRBV19; cdr3_nt: TGTGCCAGTAGTACGCGACAGGGGTCCGGGACTGAAGCTTTCTTT; cdr3_aa: CASSTRQGSGTEAFF
clone_size: once; d_call: .; j_call: TRBJ1-2; v_call: TRBV6-6; cdr3_nt: TGTGCCAGCAGTTACTCGAGCAGGGTGGGGTCTGGCTACACCTTC; cdr3_aa: CASSYSSRVGSGYTF
clone_size: .; d_call: .; j_call: TRBJ1-5; v_call: TRBV16; cdr3_nt: TGTGCCAGCGGCACAGGGAAAGGCAATCAGCCCCAGCATTTT; cdr3_aa: CASGTGKGNQPQHF
clone_size: .; d_call: TRBD2; j_call: TRBJ2-3; v_call: TRBV30; cdr3_nt: TGTGCCTGGATGGCGGGAGCCACAGATACGCAGTATTTT; cdr3_aa: CAWMAGATDTQYF
clone_size: .; d_call: .; j_call: TRBJ1-1; v_call: TRBV19; cdr3_nt: TGTGCCAGTAGTATGGTCGGGAACACTGAAGCTTTCTTT; cdr3_aa: CASSMVGNTEAFF
clone_size: .; d_call: TRBD1; j_call: TRBJ1-4; v_call: TRBV5-4; cdr3_nt: TGTGCCAGCAGCTTGGCAGGGGGGAATGAAAAACTGTTTTTT; cdr3_aa: CASSLAGGNEKLFF
clone_size: .; d_call: .; j_call: TRBJ2-1; v_call: TRBV29-1; cdr3_nt: TGCAGCGTTGAAGATATGACCCGCCGGGCCTACAATGAGCAGTTCTTC; cdr3_aa: CSVEDMTRRAYNEQFF
clone_size: few; d_call: TRBD1; j_call: TRBJ2-1; v_call: TRBV11-3; cdr3_nt: TGTGCCAGCAGCTCTTCGGACAGGGGGCAGCATGAGCAGTTCTTC; cdr3_aa: CASSSSDRGQHEQFF
clone_size: once; d_call: .; j_call: TRBJ2-5; v_call: TRBV12-5; cdr3_nt: TGTGCTAGTGGTTCCGGAGGAGTGTCGGCGAAAGAGACCCAGTACTTC; cdr3_aa: CASGSGGVSAKETQYF
clone_size: .; d_call: .; j_call: TRBJ1-1; v_call: TRBV2; cdr3_nt: TGTGCCAGCAGTGTTGGACAGCCCCAGAACACTGAAGCTTTCTTT; cdr3_aa: CASSVGQPQNTEAFF
clone_size: .; d_call: .; j_call: TRBJ2-1; v_call: TRBV11-2; cdr3_nt: TGTGCCAGCAGCTTAGCACGACTCAATGAGCAGTTCTTC; cdr3_aa: CASSLARLNEQFF
clone_size: .; d_call: TRBD2; j_call: TRBJ2-2; v_call: TRBV7-8; cdr3_nt: TGTGCCAGCAGCTTAGCGCATAGCGGGCCCCACACCGGGGAGCTGTTTTTT; cdr3_aa: CASSLAHSGPHTGELFF
clone_size: .; d_call: .; j_call: TRBJ1-4; v_call: TRBV13; cdr3_nt: TGTGCCAGCAGCTTCTCAGGACTTACCTTCGAAAAACTGTTTTTT; cdr3_aa: CASSFSGLTFEKLFF
clone_size: .; d_call: .; j_call: TRBJ1-4; v_call: TRBV5-1; cdr3_nt: TGCGCCAGCAGCTTGATAGGGCCTGATGAAAAACTGTTTTTT; cdr3_aa: CASSLIGPDEKLFF
clone_size: .; d_call: TRBD1; j_call: TRBJ1-5; v_call: TRBV30; cdr3_nt: TGTGCCTGGGCTCAACAGGGGGATCAGCCCCAGCATTTT; cdr3_aa: CAWAQQGDQPQHF
clone_size: .; d_call: .; j_call: TRBJ2-4; v_call: TRBV29-1; cdr3_nt: TGCAGCGTTGACCAGGGGAACATTCAGTACTTC; cdr3_aa: CSVDQGNIQYF
clone_size: once; d_call: TRBD1; j_call: TRBJ2-3; v_call: TRBV5-6; cdr3_nt: TGTGCCAGCAGCTTGAGGGACAGAGAGTATTTT; cdr3_aa: CASSLRDREYF
clone_size: .; d_call: .; j_call: TRBJ1-1; v_call: TRBV7-2; cdr3_nt: TGTGCCAGCAGCATCAGTAGGAACACTGAAGCTTTCTTT; cdr3_aa: CASSISRNTEAFF
clone_size: .; d_call: TRBD1; j_call: TRBJ2-5; v_call: TRBV29-1; cdr3_nt: TGCAGCGTTCTACAGGGGAATACAGAGACCCAGTACTTC; cdr3_aa: CSVLQGNTETQYF
clone_size: .; d_call: TRBD2; j_call: TRBJ2-1; v_call: TRBV7-3; cdr3_nt: TGTGCCAGCAGCTTAATGGCGGGAGATGGGGTTGAGCAGTTCTTC; cdr3_aa: CASSLMAGDGVEQFF
clone_size: .; d_call: .; j_call: TRBJ1-2; v_call: TRBV10-2; cdr3_nt: TGCGCCAGCAGTGAGCGGACAGCCCTCTATGGCTACACCTTC; cdr3_aa: CASSERTALYGYTF
clone_size: .; d_call: .; j_call: TRBJ1-2; v_call: TRBV30; cdr3_nt: TGTGCCTGGGGCAGGGGACGGGGAAGGACGGTCGGCTACACCTTC; cdr3_aa: CAWGRGRGRTVGYTF
clone_size: .; d_call: .; j_call: TRBJ1-3; v_call: TRBV2; cdr3_nt: TGTGCCAGCAGAGGCGGGGGAAACACCATATATTTT; cdr3_aa: CASRGGGNTIYF
clone_size: .; d_call: TRBD1; j_call: TRBJ1-1; v_call: TRBV5-1; cdr3_nt: TGCGCCAGCAGCTTCCAGGGGGCAGGTACTGAAGCTTTCTTT; cdr3_aa: CASSFQGAGTEAFF
clone_size: .; d_call: .; j_call: TRBJ2-7; v_call: TRBV7-6; cdr3_nt: TGTGCCAGCAGCTTAGGGGAACCACGGCAATACGAGCAGTACTTC; cdr3_aa: CASSLGEPRQYEQYF
clone_size: .; d_call: .; j_call: TRBJ1-1; v_call: TRBV2; cdr3_nt: TGTGCCAGCAATCCCAGGTACGGGGACACTGAAGCTTTCTTT; cdr3_aa: CASNPRYGDTEAFF
clone_size: few; d_call: .; j_call: TRBJ1-3; v_call: TRBV25-1; cdr3_nt: TGTGCCAGCACTGGGGCCGGAAACACCATATATTTT; cdr3_aa: CASTGAGNTIYF
clone_size: .; d_call: .; j_call: TRBJ2-7; v_call: TRBV14; cdr3_nt: TGTGCCAGCGGACACTCGCCAGGCTACGAGCAGTACTTC; cdr3_aa: CASGHSPGYEQYF
clone_size: .; d_call: .; j_call: TRBJ1-4; v_call: TRBV5-4; cdr3_nt: TGTGCCAGCAGCTTGAATGCTCGGCCGAATGAAAAACTGTTTTTT; cdr3_aa: CASSLNARPNEKLFF